This passage covers 23 T cell receptor beta chains from one sample sequenced in a study of blood T cell repertoires in COVID-19. TCRdb keeps only in-frame clones here, not all; method: immunoSEQ multiplex PCR. The data show some 99,000 clones, around 80% seen once. Sample: peripheral blood. The origin of the receptors is a human donor in a cohort sampled during active or convalescent COVID-19.

The rearrangement links TRBV18 to TRBJ2-6; 9 bases map to TRBD1. The CDR3 has 19 amino acids. The V gene's germline CDR1 is KGHSH and CDR2 LQKENI. V was pared by 4 bases and J by 1 base, with 11 bases of the junction left unmatched. CDR3 in DNA: TGTGCCAGCTCACGGGCCGTCCCGGGACAGGGTTCTGGGGCCAACGTCCTGACTTTC. Translation: CASSRAVPGQGSGANVLTF. Based on the CDR3 plus reference TRBV18 and TRBJ2-6, the full variable domain is NAGVMQNPRHLVRRRGQEARLRCSPMKGHSHVYWYRQLPEEGLKFMVYLQKENIIDESGMPKERFSAEFPKEGPSILRIQQVVRGDSAAYFCASSRAVPGQGSGANVLTFGAGSRLTVL.

The chain is built from TRBV3-1 (or the pseudogene TRBV3-2) and TRBJ2-1; 12 positions agree with TRBD2. The CDR3 runs 15 residues. Losses at the gene ends were 4 bases for V and 9 bases for J; bases not matched to a gene: 7. From germline, CDR1 is LGHDT and CDR2 YNNKEL (reference sequence). The CDR3 here is CASSPWTSGKSEQFF. The DNA of the CDR3 is TGTGCCAGCAGCCCGTGGACTAGCGGGAAGTCTGAGCAGTTCTTC.

The chain employs TRBV28 and TRBJ2-7; D may be TRBD2 (6 bases). Looked up from germline, CDR1 is MDHEN and CDR2 is SYDVKM. The CDR3 has 11 amino acids. V dropped 6 bases and J dropped 10 bases, with 13 bases sitting between them. This CDR3 is CASRGGISQYF. For the CDR3, the DNA is TGTGCCAGCAGAGGAGGGATTAGCCAGTACTTC.

The rearrangement joins TRBV7-2 to TRBJ1-6, with D possibly TRBD1 on 6 matching bases. V shed 1 base and J shed 2 bases, with 9 bases lying between them. Germline V CDR1 and CDR2: SGHTA, FQGNSA. This CDR3 contains 16 residues. CDR3 DNA: TGTGCCAGCAGCTTAGAAGGGACAACCTATAATTCACCCCTCCACTTT. Encoded protein: CASSLEGTTYNSPLHF.

With respect to this clone: At one of its ends the junction is not consistent with the germline gene, which may arise from a read error. The chain is built from TRBV4-1 and TRBJ2-7, with D possibly matching TRBD2 (7 bases). Germline loops: CDR1 MGHRA, CDR2 YSYEKL. The CDR3 runs 12 residues. The CDR3, as DNA: TGTGCCAGCAGCCCCGGGGGGCCCGAGCAGTACTTC. This translates into CASSPGGPEQYF.

This clone was detected once. The gene calls are TRBV6-2 or TRBV6-3 and TRBJ2-3; D may be TRBD2 (5 bases). The V end lost 5 bases, the J end lost 6 bases, and 21 bases lay between the germline ends. Per germline, CDR1 MNHEY and CDR2 SVGEGT. The CDR3 runs to 16 residues. CDR3 DNA sequence: TGTGCCAGCAGTCGCAGGACTGTATCTCAGTCCGATACGCAGTATTTT. Translated, it gives CASSRRTVSQSDTQYF.

The genes are TRBV4-1 and TRBJ2-1; maybe TRBD1 (6 bases). Germline V gene sequence: CDR1 MGHRA, CDR2 YSYEKL. The V end was cut by 1 base, the J end by 8 bases, with 15 bases between. There are 15 residues in the CDR3. CDR3 coding DNA: TGCGCCAGCAGCCAAGTCAGGACCAGGGGCCATGAGCAGTTCTTC. It is translated as CASSQVRTRGHEQFF.

V is TRBV28 and J is TRBJ1-2; TRBD1 matches at 8 bases. V was clipped by 2 bases and J by 13 bases; unmatched bases: 15. This CDR3 spans 15 amino acids. Looked up from germline, CDR1 is MDHEN and CDR2 is SYDVKM. The CDR3 spells CASSLGGTTGAGGTF. In DNA, the CDR3 is TGTGCCAGCAGTTTAGGAGGGACGACAGGGGCCGGTGGCACCTTC.

The rearrangement links TRBV5-1 to TRBJ2-5; 11 bases map to TRBD1. Losses at the gene ends were 3 bases for V and 5 bases for J; bases not matched to a gene: 6. The CDR3 has 15 residues. CDR1 is SGHRS, CDR2 YFSETQ, per germline. The CDR3: CASSWGTGGLETQYF. The CDR3 coding sequence is TGCGCCAGCAGCTGGGGGACAGGGGGTTTGGAGACCCAGTACTTC. Full variable domain (missing parts from reference TRBV5-1 and TRBJ2-5): KAGVTQTPRYLIKTRGQQVTLSCSPISGHRSVSWYQQTPGQGLQFLFEYFSETQRNKGNFPGRFSGRQFSNSRSEMNVSTLELGDSALYLCASSWGTGGLETQYFGPGTRLLVL.

The chain employs TRBV7-8 and TRBJ1-6, with D tentatively TRBD1 (6 bases). The CDR3 is 16 amino acids. V was shortened by 5 bases and J by 8 bases, with 19 bases between the two germline ends. The V gene's germline CDR1 is SGHVS and CDR2 FQNEAQ. CDR3 loop: CASSRAGGAGDSPLHF. The CDR3 DNA reads TGTGCCAGCAGCCGCGCCGGGGGGGCTGGGGATTCACCCCTCCACTTT.

The chain links TRBV7-2 to TRBJ2-3, with D possibly matching TRBD2 (6 bases). V lost 2 bases to trimming and J lost 0 bases, with 9 bases between them. Germline CDR1 is SGHTA and CDR2 is FQGNSA. The CDR3 has 15 amino acids. CDR3: CASSLRRGSTDTQYF. CDR3 coding DNA: TGTGCCAGCAGCTTACGGAGGGGTAGCACAGATACGCAGTATTTT.

This clone was counted between two and nine times. The chain employs TRBV5-6 and TRBJ1-5; 7 positions match TRBD1. The ends lost 4 bases at V and 6 bases at J; junction bases unmatched: 7. This CDR3 is built from 14 residues. CDR1 SGHDT and CDR2 YYEEEE come from the germline V gene. CDR3 coding DNA: TGTGCCAGCAGCCTCGGGACAGCCAGTCAGCCCCAGCATTTT. Encoded protein: CASSLGTASQPQHF.

The CDR3, as DNA: TGTGCCAGCAGCTCCGGACAGGGCCAGTACTTC. Protein product: CASSSGQGQYF. The gene calls are TRBV11-2 and TRBJ2-5; TRBD1 agrees at 8 bases. The germline gives CDR1 SGHAT, CDR2 FQNNGV. The J segment lost 10 bases and the V segment lost 4 bases, leaving 2 bases of the junction unmatched. The CDR3 sequence is 11 residues long.

This chain joins TRBV30 and TRBJ2-3; 9 bases match TRBD2. J gave up 0 bases and V 3 bases, and 7 bases lay outside the gene matches. The CDR3 is made up of 16 amino acids. From germline, CDR1 is GTSNPN and CDR2 SVGIG (reference sequence). The CDR3 DNA reads TGTGCCTGGAGGCACGGACTAGCGCGAAGCACAGATACGCAGTATTTT. Residues: CAWRHGLARSTDTQYF.

V gene TRBV5-4 combines with J gene TRBJ2-3; D unresolved. V lost 0 bases and J 1 base, leaving 3 bases between the germline ends. This CDR3 is built from 13 residues. Germline V gives CDR1 SGHNT, CDR2 YYREEE (reference sequence). The CDR3 bases are TGTGCCAGCAGCTTGGGCGGCACAGATACGCAGTATTTT. It translates to CASSLGGTDTQYF.

DNA of the CDR3: TGCAGCGTTCACAACTGGGACAGGGTCGACAACTATGGCTACACCTTC. This codes for CSVHNWDRVDNYGYTF. The J gene is TRBJ1-2, the V gene TRBV29-1; 9 bases line up with TRBD1. The CDR3 runs to 16 residues. CDR1 is SQVTM, CDR2 ANQGSEA, per germline. With 5 bases clipped from V and 2 bases from J, the junction kept 12 bases outside the gene matches.

In this sample, this clone turned up a few times. The chain carries TRBV7-2 and TRBJ2-2, with TRBD1 as a possible D gene (5 bases). The V end lost 5 bases, the J end lost 1 base, and 17 bases lay between the germline ends. In germline, CDR1 is SGHTA, CDR2 FQGNSA. This CDR3 is 17 amino acids long. The CDR3 loop reads CASSPELVTVNTGELFF. CDR3 DNA sequence: TGTGCCAGCAGCCCCGAGCTTGTGACAGTGAACACCGGGGAGCTGTTTTTT.

The gene calls are TRBV6-2 or TRBV6-3 and TRBJ2-5; TRBD2 matches 9 bases. Germline loops: CDR1 MNHEY, CDR2 SVGEGT. With V trimmed by 2 bases and J by 1 base, 2 bases remained unmatched. The CDR3 is made up of 15 amino acids. CDR3 DNA: TGTGCCAGCAGTTACCGACTAGCGGTCCAAGAGACCCAGTACTTC. Translated: CASSYRLAVQETQYF.

The rearrangement links TRBV5-1 to TRBJ1-1, with 7 positions matching TRBD1. There are 15 residues in the CDR3. Germline V gene data show CDR1 as SGHRS and CDR2 as YFSETQ. J gave up 4 bases and V 4 bases, and 10 bases lay outside the gene matches. CDR3 loop: CASSLPGGYGTEAFF. The CDR3 nucleotides read TGCGCCAGCAGCCTCCCAGGGGGTTATGGCACTGAAGCTTTCTTT.

This chain connects TRBV6-5 to TRBJ2-7; 10 bases align to TRBD1. The germline V gene has CDR1 MNHEY and CDR2 SVGAGI. The CDR3 consists of 16 residues. J lost 2 bases, V lost 2 bases, and 6 bases had no gene match. CDR3 bases: TGTGCCAGCAGTTACCGGGACAGGGGAAGCGCCTACGAGCAGTACTTC. It encodes CASSYRDRGSAYEQYF.

Comment on this clone: A junction boundary mismatches the germline segment, possibly from a read error. Here the CDR3 reads CASSQERQGASYPPQHF. The CDR3 DNA follows: TGCGCCAGCAGTCAAGAACGACAGGGGGCTAGTTATCCGCCCCAGCATTTT. The chain combines TRBV4-1 with TRBJ1-5, with TRBD1 identical over 10 bases. Per germline, CDR1 MGHRA and CDR2 YSYEKL. The CDR3 has 17 residues.

The chain uses TRBV2 and TRBJ1-2, with no clear D. The CDR3 covers 11 residues. CDR1 is SNHLY, CDR2 FYNNEI, per germline. V was trimmed by 8 bases and J by 3 bases, leaving 7 bases between them. CDR3 sequence (DNA): TGTGCCAGCGGAGGGCACTATGGCTACACCTTC. Its translation: CASGGHYGYTF.

The V and J genes are TRBV24-1 and TRBJ2-7; 11 nucleotides match TRBD1. The CDR3 has 17 amino acids. V lost 1 base to trimming and J lost 2 bases; unmatched junction nucleotides: 6. Germline V gene sequence: CDR1 KGHDR, CDR2 SFDVKD. CDR3 protein: CATSDFPDRGLPYEQYF. The CDR3 coding sequence is TGTGCCACCAGTGATTTCCCGGACAGGGGGCTCCCCTACGAGCAGTACTTC.